This TCR beta chain was documented in a study of shared T cell receptors in the human thymus. The repertoire was sequenced with immunoSEQ multiplex PCR; TCRdb's copy has only in-frame clones and lacks some. The sample consists of approximately 760,000 clones, approximately 85% of them appearing once. The V segment lost 2 bases and the J segment 4 bases; nucleotides outside the gene matches: 3. CDR1 is MGHRA, CDR2 YSYEKL, per germline. The CDR3 is made up of 14 amino acids. In addition, the sample was reused for a study of human thymus T cells. That study adds: It was from resections taken during corrective heart surgery that the thymus tissue came. Thymic and blood repertoires appeared to show biased V and J gene usage.

This clonotype originated in a girl under three years old with a congenital heart defect. Source material: thymocytes. The rearrangement uses TRBV4-1 and TRBJ1-2, with TRBD1 matching 8 bases. CDR3 amino acids: CASSQRQGSYGYTF. DNA of the CDR3: TGCGCCAGCAGCCAACGACAGGGGAGCTATGGCTACACCTTC.